This T cell receptor beta chain came from a study of pediatric ulcerative colitis. During colonoscopy, one to two rectal pinch biopsies were collected. Before the diagnostic colonoscopy, ulcerative colitis patients were free of immunosuppressive medication. The CDR3 loop spans 13 amino acids. The germline V and J ends were trimmed by 2 bases and 5 bases, with 9 bases remaining between them. CDR1 is PRHDT and CDR2 is FYEKMQ in the germline V gene (reference sequence). About this clone: The antigen is undetermined.

The data were produced by immunoSEQ multiplex PCR, yet TCRdb's version contains in-frame clones alone and is incomplete. The sample yields 40,000 to 55,000 clones, 60% to 85% seen once. Overall study findings and caveats: Substantially fewer templates came from a couple of patients' blood samples. In rectum, acute severe colitis had expanded clones and less diversity. Total lymphocyte DNA, not sorted subsets, was the template.

The specimen was gut tissue. The TCR comes from a girl aged 10-17 years with moderate ulcerative colitis. This chain connects TRBV13 to TRBJ1-1, with a possible D match to TRBD1 (5 bases). The CDR3 bases are TGTGCCAGCAGCTTACAGGGATTGACTGAAGCTTTCTTT. It yields the protein CASSLQGLTEAFF.